These 18 T cell receptor beta chains were all obtained from the same sample, sequenced in a study of blood T cell repertoires in COVID-19. The data were produced by immunoSEQ multiplex PCR, yet TCRdb's version contains in-frame clones alone and is incomplete. The data hold roughly 150,000 clones, with roughly 88% observed a single time. Sequences were obtained from PBMCs or T cells enriched from blood (not recorded which). These receptors were obtained from a man in his 70s who had been exposed to COVID-19.

This rearrangement joins TRBV3-1 (or the pseudogene TRBV3-2) to TRBJ2-5, with 10 bases identical to TRBD1. With 6 bases clipped from V and 4 bases from J, the junction kept 8 bases outside the gene matches. The CDR3 runs to 15 residues. The V gene's germline CDR1 is LGHDT and CDR2 YNNKEL (reference sequence). The CDR3 region has the DNA TGTGCCAGCAGTAAACCGGGACAGGGGACAGAGACCCAGTACTTC. This gives the protein CASSKPGQGTETQYF.

This clone has only one observation. The chain is built from TRBV18 and TRBJ2-5; D unresolved. This CDR3 is 13 amino acids long. V was cut by 1 base and J by 2 bases, with 5 bases left in between. CDR1 and CDR2 (germline): KGHSH, LQKENI. This chain's CDR3 is CASSPLQQETQYF. DNA of the CDR3: TGTGCCAGCTCACCACTTCAGCAAGAGACCCAGTACTTC.

The rearrangement joins TRBV29-1 to TRBJ1-3; a weak D match, TRBD1 (6 bases). Germline loops: CDR1 SQVTM, CDR2 ANQGSEA. Trimming removed 2 bases at V and 7 bases at J, with 6 bases between. The CDR3 spans 11 residues. The CDR3 loop reads CSVERGNTIYF. CDR3 DNA: TGCAGCGTTGAAAGGGGGAACACCATATATTTT.

J is TRBJ2-3 and V is TRBV6-5; TRBD2 agrees at 10 bases. Germline assignment: CDR1 MNHEY and CDR2 SVGAGI. The CDR3 covers 15 residues. Trimming took 7 bases from V and 4 from J; bases not matched to a gene: 8. This chain's CDR3 is CASIQGGLAADTQYF. The CDR3, as DNA: TGTGCCAGCATCCAAGGAGGACTAGCGGCAGATACGCAGTATTTT.

This clone was picked up a small number of times. V usage is TRBV7-2 and J usage is TRBJ2-7; D remains ambiguous. The CDR3 covers 12 residues. The germline V gene encodes CDR1 SGHTA and CDR2 FQGNSA. Trimming left V 3 bases short and J 7 bases short, with 10 bases between. CDR3 sequence reads: CASSFSVGEQYF. Here the CDR3 DNA reads TGTGCCAGCAGCTTTTCGGTCGGGGAGCAGTACTTC.

The chain links TRBV7-2 to TRBJ1-2; perhaps TRBD1 as D (5 bases). The CDR3 runs to 16 residues. Deletions cut 1 base from V and 1 base from J, with 13 bases between. The V gene's germline CDR1 is SGHTA and CDR2 FQGNSA. The CDR3 DNA sequence: TGTGCCAGCAGCTTAGGGTTGAGCAGGGATAACTATGGCTACACCTTC. This translates into CASSLGLSRDNYGYTF.

J is TRBJ2-3 and V is TRBV12-5; 8 bases match TRBD1. This CDR3 is built from 22 residues. Germline CDR1 is LGHNT and CDR2 is FRNRAP. After removal of 6 bases from V and 2 bases from J, the junction contained 28 bases not matched to a gene. The CDR3 DNA follows: TGTGCTAGTGGCTTGATAGCGTTTTTCCCCGTCTCGGACAGGGAGTTCACAGATACGCAGTATTTT. It specifies CASGLIAFFPVSDREFTDTQYF.

The chain employs TRBV19 and TRBJ1-4; 10 nucleotides align to TRBD1. The CDR3 runs 15 residues. With 6 bases clipped from V and 8 bases from J, the junction kept 9 bases outside the gene matches. Germline V gene lookup returns CDR1 LNHDA and CDR2 SQIVND (reference sequence). The CDR3 sequence: CASSTRQGAKEKLFF. For the CDR3, the DNA is TGTGCCAGTAGCACCCGACAGGGGGCGAAGGAAAAACTGTTTTTT.

This clone turned up a few times. The rearrangement joins TRBV6-6 to TRBJ1-4; 11 nucleotides align to TRBD1. V lost 11 bases to trimming and J lost 3 bases; unmatched junction nucleotides: 2. The CDR3 has 13 residues. CDR1 MNHNY and CDR2 SVGAGI come from the germline V gene (reference sequence). The CDR3 DNA reads as TGTGCCGGACAGGGGGCAGCTAATGAAAAACTGTTTTTT. Translated, it gives CAGQGAANEKLFF.

The chain uses TRBV19 and TRBJ2-5; 10 positions agree with TRBD2. Trimming removed 6 bases from V and 2 bases from J; junction bases left unmatched: 6. This CDR3 contains 15 residues. Germline V gives CDR1 LNHDA, CDR2 SQIVND (reference sequence). Here the CDR3 DNA reads TGTGCCAGTAGCTCTCTTAGCGGGAGGCAAGAGACCCAGTACTTC. As protein: CASSSLSGRQETQYF.

The rearrangement joins TRBV7-8 to TRBJ1-1, with no clear D. CDR3 size: 14 residues. V was cut by 1 base and J by 0 bases, with 6 bases left in between. Germline CDR1 reads SGHVS; CDR2 reads FQNEAQ. Here the CDR3 reads CASSLGRMNTEAFF. CDR3 DNA: TGTGCCAGCAGCTTAGGGCGGATGAACACTGAAGCTTTCTTT.

The J gene is TRBJ1-1, the V gene TRBV10-3, with D possibly matching TRBD1 (5 bases). CDR3 length equals 14 residues. V lost 6 bases, J lost 1 base, and 12 bases lay in between. Germline-derived CDR1 and CDR2 are ENHRY and SYGVKD. DNA of the CDR3: TGTGCCATCAGGGGGGGACGGTCGAACACTGAAGCTTTCTTT. It yields the protein CAIRGGRSNTEAFF.

The V gene is TRBV6-5, the J gene TRBJ1-4; 7 nucleotides match TRBD1. V lost 11 bases, J lost 5 bases, and 8 bases stayed unmatched. This CDR3 comprises 13 residues. From germline, CDR1 is MNHEY and CDR2 SVGAGI. The DNA for the CDR3 is TGTGCCTCCCTGATAGGGGGCAATGAAAAACTGTTTTTT. Translation gives CASLIGGNEKLFF.

This rearrangement joins TRBV2 to TRBJ1-6; 11 positions match TRBD1. This CDR3 spans 14 amino acids. The V and J ends lost 5 bases and 10 bases, in that order; junction bases with no gene match: 4. CDR1 is SNHLY and CDR2 is FYNNEI in the germline V gene. DNA of the CDR3: TGTGCCAGCAGTCCGGGACAGGGGGTATCACCCCTCCACTTT. Translated: CASSPGQGVSPLHF.

The gene calls are TRBV7-2 and TRBJ1-4; TRBD1 aligns across 7 bases. J gave up 5 bases and V 4 bases, and 7 bases lay outside the gene matches. This CDR3 has 15 residues. Germline values: CDR1 SGHTA, CDR2 FQGNSA. Here the CDR3 DNA reads TGTGCCAGCAGCTCATCGACAGGGCTCAATGAAAAACTGTTTTTT. It codes for CASSSSTGLNEKLFF.

The chain couples TRBV2 to TRBJ1-4; TRBD1 aligns across 7 bases. The CDR3 spans 14 residues. The V gene end was trimmed by 8 bases and the J gene end by 5 bases; junction bases not matched to a gene: 8. The germline V gene encodes CDR1 SNHLY and CDR2 FYNNEI. In nucleotides, the CDR3 is TGTGCCAGCCAACCCGACAGGGTCAATGAAAAACTGTTTTTT. This gives the protein CASQPDRVNEKLFF.

V usage is TRBV4-2 and J usage is TRBJ1-4; D remains unclear. In germline, CDR1 is LGHNA, CDR2 YNFKEQ. V was cut by 0 bases and J by 2 bases, with 7 bases left in between. The CDR3 sequence is 15 residues long. CDR3 in DNA: TGTGCCAGCAGCCAAGACGCGGGGACTAATGAAAAACTGTTTTTT. Its protein is CASSQDAGTNEKLFF.

Comment on this clone: An end of the junction differs from the germline gene, which may be a read error. Other DNA variants within this sample encode the same CDR3. This chain joins TRBV15 and TRBJ2-7, with a possible D match to TRBD2 (6 bases). This CDR3 comprises 12 residues. Germline lookup yields CDR1 LNHNV and CDR2 YYDKDF (reference sequence). The DNA for the CDR3 is TGTGCCACCAGCCGAGAAGGAGGGGAGCAGTACTTC. Translated: CATSREGGEQYF.